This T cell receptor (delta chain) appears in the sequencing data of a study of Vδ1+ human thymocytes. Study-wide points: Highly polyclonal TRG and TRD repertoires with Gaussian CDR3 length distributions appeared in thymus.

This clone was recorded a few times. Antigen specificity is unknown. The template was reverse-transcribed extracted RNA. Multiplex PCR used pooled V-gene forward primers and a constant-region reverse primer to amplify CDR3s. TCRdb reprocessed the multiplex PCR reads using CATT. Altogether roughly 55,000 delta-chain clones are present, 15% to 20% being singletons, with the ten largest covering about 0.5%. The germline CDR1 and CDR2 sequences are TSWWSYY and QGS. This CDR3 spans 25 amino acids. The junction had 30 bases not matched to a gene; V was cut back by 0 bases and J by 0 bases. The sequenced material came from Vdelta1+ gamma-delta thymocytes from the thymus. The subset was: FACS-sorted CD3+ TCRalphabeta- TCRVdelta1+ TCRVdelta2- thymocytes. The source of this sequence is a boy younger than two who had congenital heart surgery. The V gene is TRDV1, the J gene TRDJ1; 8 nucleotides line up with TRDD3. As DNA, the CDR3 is TGTGCTCTTGGGGAACTTAGGGCCCTGCCTTTCTACTGGGGGCCCAAGGTACTTTACACCGATAAACTCATCTTT. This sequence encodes CALGELRALPFYWGPKVLYTDKLIF.